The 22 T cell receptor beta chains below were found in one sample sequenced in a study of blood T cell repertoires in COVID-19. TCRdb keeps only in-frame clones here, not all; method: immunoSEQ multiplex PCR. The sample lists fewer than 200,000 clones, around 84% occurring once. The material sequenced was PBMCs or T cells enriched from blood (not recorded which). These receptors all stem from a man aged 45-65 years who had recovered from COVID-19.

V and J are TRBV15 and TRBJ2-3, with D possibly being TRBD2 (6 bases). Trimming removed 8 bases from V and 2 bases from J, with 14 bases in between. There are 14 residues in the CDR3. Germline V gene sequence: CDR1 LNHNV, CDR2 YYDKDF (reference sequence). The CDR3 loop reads CATQSGPDTDTQYF. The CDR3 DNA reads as TGTGCCACCCAAAGCGGGCCGGACACAGATACGCAGTATTTT.

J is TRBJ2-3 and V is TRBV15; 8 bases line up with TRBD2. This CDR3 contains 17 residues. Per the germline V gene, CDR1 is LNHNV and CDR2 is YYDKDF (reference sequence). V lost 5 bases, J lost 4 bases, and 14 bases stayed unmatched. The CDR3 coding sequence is TGTGCCACCAGCTCCTATCCCCCCAGCGGGGGCTCAGATACGCAGTATTTT. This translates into CATSSYPPSGGSDTQYF.

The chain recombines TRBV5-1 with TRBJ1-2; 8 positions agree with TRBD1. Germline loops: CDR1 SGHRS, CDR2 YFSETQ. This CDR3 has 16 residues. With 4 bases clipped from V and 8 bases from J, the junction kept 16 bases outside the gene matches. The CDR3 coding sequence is TGCGCCAGCAGCCCGGGGACAGGTTACCTCTCCGAGGGCTACACCTTC. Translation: CASSPGTGYLSEGYTF.

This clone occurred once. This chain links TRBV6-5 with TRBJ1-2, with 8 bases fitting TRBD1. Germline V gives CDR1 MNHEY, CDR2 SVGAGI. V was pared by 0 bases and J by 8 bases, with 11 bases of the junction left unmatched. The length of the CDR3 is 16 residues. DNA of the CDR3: TGTGCCAGCAGTTACTCGATTCAGACAGGGGCCGTCGGCTACACCTTC. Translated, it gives CASSYSIQTGAVGYTF.

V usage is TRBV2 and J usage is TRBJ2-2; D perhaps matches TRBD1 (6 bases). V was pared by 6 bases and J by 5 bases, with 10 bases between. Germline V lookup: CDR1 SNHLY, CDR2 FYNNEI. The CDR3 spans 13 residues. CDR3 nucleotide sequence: TGTGCCAGCAGCCTACAGGGAACCGGGGAGCTGTTTTTT. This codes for CASSLQGTGELFF.

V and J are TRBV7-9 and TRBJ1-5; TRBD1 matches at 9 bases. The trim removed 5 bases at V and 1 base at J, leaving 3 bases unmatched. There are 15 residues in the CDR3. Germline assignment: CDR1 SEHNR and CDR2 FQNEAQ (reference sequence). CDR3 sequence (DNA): TGTGCCAGCAGCGCCGGGACAGGGAGCAATCAGCCCCAGCATTTT. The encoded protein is CASSAGTGSNQPQHF.

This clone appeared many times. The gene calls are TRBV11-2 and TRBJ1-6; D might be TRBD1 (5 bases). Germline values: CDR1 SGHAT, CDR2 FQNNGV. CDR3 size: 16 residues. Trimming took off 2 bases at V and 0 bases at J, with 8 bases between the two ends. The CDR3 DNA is TGTGCCAGCAGCTTACAGGGTAGCTCCTATAATTCACCCCTCCACTTT. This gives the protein CASSLQGSSYNSPLHF.

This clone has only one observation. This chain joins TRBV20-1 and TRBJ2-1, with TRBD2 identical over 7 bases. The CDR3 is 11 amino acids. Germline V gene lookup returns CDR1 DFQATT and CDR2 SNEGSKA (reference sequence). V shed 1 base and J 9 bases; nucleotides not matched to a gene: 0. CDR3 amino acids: CSARVAGEQFF. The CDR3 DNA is TGCAGTGCTAGAGTAGCGGGTGAGCAGTTCTTC.

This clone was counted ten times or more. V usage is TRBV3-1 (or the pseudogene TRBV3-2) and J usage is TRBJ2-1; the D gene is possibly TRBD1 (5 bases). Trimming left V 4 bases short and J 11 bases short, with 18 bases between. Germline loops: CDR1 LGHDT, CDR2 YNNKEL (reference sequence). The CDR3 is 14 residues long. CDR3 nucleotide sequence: TGTGCCAGCAGCCCTCCTTGGGGCGCCGGAAAGCAGTTCTTC. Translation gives CASSPPWGAGKQFF.

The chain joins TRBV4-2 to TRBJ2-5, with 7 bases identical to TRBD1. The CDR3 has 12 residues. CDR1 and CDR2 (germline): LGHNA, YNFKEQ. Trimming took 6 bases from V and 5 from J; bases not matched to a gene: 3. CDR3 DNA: TGTGCCAGCAGGGGACAGCAGGAGACCCAGTACTTC. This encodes CASRGQQETQYF.

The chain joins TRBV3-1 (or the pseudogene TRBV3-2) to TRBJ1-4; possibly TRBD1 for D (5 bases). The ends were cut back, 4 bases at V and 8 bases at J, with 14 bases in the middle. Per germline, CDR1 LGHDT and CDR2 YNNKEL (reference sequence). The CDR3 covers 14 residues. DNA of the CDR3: TGTGCCAGCAGCCCAAGGCAGGGTGACGAAAAACTGTTTTTT. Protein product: CASSPRQGDEKLFF.

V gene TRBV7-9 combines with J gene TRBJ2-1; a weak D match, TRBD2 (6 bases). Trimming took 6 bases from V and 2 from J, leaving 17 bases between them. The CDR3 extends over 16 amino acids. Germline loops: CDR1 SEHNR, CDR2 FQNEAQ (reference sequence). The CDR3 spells CASSFPGTGAYNEQFF. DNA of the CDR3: TGTGCCAGCAGTTTTCCCGGGACGGGAGCCTACAATGAGCAGTTCTTC.

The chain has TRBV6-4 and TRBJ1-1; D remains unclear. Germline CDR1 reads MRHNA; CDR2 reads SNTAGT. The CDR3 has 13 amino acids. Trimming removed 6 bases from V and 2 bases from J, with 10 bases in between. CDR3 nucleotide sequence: TGTGCCAGCAGGTACGGGGTTAACACTGAAGCTTTCTTT. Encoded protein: CASRYGVNTEAFF.

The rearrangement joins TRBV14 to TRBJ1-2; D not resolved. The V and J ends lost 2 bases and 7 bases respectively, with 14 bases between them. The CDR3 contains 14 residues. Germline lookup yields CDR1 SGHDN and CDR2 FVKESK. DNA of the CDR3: TGTGCCAGCAGCCAATCAGGTCACCCTGGTGGCTACACCTTC. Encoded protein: CASSQSGHPGGYTF.

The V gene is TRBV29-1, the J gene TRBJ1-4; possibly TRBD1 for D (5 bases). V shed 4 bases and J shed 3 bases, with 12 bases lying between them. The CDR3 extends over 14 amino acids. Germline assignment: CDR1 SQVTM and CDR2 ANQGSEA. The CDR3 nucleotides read TGCAGCGTTGGTTCTGGGGCGGCTAATGAAAAACTGTTTTTT. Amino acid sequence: CSVGSGAANEKLFF.

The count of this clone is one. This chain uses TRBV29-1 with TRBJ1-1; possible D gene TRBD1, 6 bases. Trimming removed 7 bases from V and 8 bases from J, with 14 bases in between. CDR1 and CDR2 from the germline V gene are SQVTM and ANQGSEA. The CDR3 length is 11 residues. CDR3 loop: CSAALTGEAFF. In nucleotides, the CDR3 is TGCAGCGCAGCACTTACAGGGGAAGCTTTCTTT.

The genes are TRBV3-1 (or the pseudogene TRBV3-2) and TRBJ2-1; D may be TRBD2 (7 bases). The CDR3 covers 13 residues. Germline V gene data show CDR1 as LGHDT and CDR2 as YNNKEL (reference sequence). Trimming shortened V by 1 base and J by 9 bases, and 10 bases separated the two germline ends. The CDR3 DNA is TGTGCCAGCAGCCAAGCGGGGGGCGGTGAGCAGTTCTTC. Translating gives CASSQAGGGEQFF.

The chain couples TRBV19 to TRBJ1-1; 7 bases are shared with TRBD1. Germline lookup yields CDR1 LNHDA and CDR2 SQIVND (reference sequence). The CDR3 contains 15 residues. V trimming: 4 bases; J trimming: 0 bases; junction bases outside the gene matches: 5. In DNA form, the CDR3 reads TGTGCCAGTAGTACCCGACAGGGAATGAACACTGAAGCTTTCTTT. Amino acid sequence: CASSTRQGMNTEAFF. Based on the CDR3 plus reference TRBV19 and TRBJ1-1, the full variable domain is DGGITQSPKYLFRKEGQNVTLSCEQNLNHDAMYWYRQDPGQGLRLIYYSQIVNDFQKGDIAEGYSVSREKKESFPLTVTSAQKNPTAFYLCASSTRQGMNTEAFFGQGTRLTVV.

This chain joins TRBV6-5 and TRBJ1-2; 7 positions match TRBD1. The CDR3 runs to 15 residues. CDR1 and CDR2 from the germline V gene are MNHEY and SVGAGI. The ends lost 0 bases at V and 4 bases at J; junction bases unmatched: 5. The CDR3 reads CASSYSPGGSYGYTF. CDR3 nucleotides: TGTGCCAGCAGTTACTCGCCAGGGGGAAGCTATGGCTACACCTTC.

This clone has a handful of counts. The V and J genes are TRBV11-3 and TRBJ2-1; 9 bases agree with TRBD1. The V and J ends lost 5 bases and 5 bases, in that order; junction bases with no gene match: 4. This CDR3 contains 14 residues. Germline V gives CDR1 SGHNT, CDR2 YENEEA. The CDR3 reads CASSKWTGDNEQFF. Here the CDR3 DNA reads TGTGCCAGCAGCAAGTGGACAGGGGACAATGAGCAGTTCTTC.

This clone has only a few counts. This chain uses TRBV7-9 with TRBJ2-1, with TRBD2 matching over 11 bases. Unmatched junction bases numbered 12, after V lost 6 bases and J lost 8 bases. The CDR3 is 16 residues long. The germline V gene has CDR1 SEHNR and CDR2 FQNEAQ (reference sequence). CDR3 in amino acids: CASRKKDSGGAHEQFF. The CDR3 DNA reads TGTGCCAGCAGGAAAAAAGATAGCGGGGGGGCCCATGAGCAGTTCTTC.

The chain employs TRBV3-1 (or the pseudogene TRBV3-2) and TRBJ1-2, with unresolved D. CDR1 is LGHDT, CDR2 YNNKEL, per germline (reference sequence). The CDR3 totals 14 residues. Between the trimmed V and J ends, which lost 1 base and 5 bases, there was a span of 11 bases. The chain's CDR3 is CASSQGSFLYGYTF. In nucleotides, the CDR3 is TGTGCCAGCAGCCAAGGTTCCTTCCTATATGGCTACACCTTC.